This T cell receptor (beta chain) was retrieved from a study of blood T cells in healthy people across ages. Findings and limits, study-wide: PBMCs were not sorted, which prevented a conclusive comparison of naive versus antigen-experienced cells. Aged donors had fewer naive CD4+ cells and lower diversity than long-lived donors.

Drawing of peripheral blood yielded 8.5 to 10 milliliters from each donor. Using a J-beta primer mix together with a sample-barcoded 5' primer, a second PCR was run for about 7 to 12 cycles. Unique molecular identifiers of 12 random nucleotides labeled each cDNA. From the 5' RACE reads, TCRdb called clonotypes with MiXCR, one entry per CDR3 protein. The table shows 1.5 million to 2 million distinct CDR3 sequences, with roughly 32% occurring only once. This clonotype was recorded at least ten times. The antigen remains undetermined. The sequencing input was blood. The receptor was derived from a woman aged 30 to 39 in good health.

The CDR3 coding sequence is TGTGCCAGCAGAGAGCTAGCGCTGGTGGGTGAGCAGTTCTTC. Protein sequence: CASRELALVGEQFF. J is TRBJ2-1 and V is TRBV2, with D maybe TRBD2 (6 bases). Between the trimmed V and J ends, which lost 6 bases and 9 bases, there was a span of 18 bases. The CDR3 spans 14 residues. Germline-derived CDR1 and CDR2 are SNHLY and FYNNEI.